The 9 T cell receptor beta chains below were found in one sample sequenced in a study of T cell repertoires in cytomegalovirus infection. No cognate antigen is known for these TCRs. TCRdb re-called the reads with MiXCR, one entry per CDR3 protein. The sample lists about 310,000 distinct CDR3 sequences, roughly 25% occurring once. The sequences come from cultured PBMCs, collected from culture after CMV antigen stimulation. Receptors were obtained from a human donor in good health (CMV status not recorded). Some clones in this sample may be carry-over from other donors' samples.

This clonotype came up a few times. The CDR3 nucleotides are TGTGCCAGCAGCTTATCATCCAGGGGCGAAAACATTCAGTACTTC. Translated: CASSLSSRGENIQYF. The chain recombines TRBV7-2 with TRBJ2-4; D possibly corresponds to TRBD1 (6 bases). The CDR3 sequence is 15 residues long. The V gene's germline CDR1 is SGHTA and CDR2 FQGNSA. Trimming removed 2 bases from V and 5 bases from J, with 13 bases in between. The whole variable domain, filled in from reference TRBV7-2 and TRBJ2-4, reads GAGVSQSPSNKVTEKGKDVELRCDPISGHTALYWYRQSLGQGLEFLIYFQGNSAPDKSGLPSDRFSAERTGGSVSTLTIQRTQQEDSAVYLCASSLSSRGENIQYFGAGTRLSVL.

This clonotype came up many times. The chain is built from TRBV6-2 or TRBV6-3 and TRBJ2-7; TRBD2 might be the D (6 bases). This CDR3 has 14 residues. Per germline, CDR1 MNHEY and CDR2 SVGEGT. V lost 11 bases, J lost 5 bases, and 22 bases lay in between. Written as DNA, the CDR3 is TGTGCCGGTCCAGGCGGGACCTTCCACCACGAGCAGTACGTC. As protein: CAGPGGTFHHEQYV.

The V and J genes are TRBV24-1 and TRBJ2-1, with 14 bases aligning to TRBD2. V was clipped by 5 bases and J by 5 bases; unmatched bases: 4. The CDR3 has 16 residues. Germline loops: CDR1 KGHDR, CDR2 SFDVKD. The CDR3 DNA reads as TGTGCCACCAGTGGGACTAGCGGGAGGTTAGACAATGAGCAGTTCTTC. This translates into CATSGTSGRLDNEQFF.

A few counts support this clonotype. The chain joins TRBV5-6 to TRBJ1-2; 9 nucleotides match TRBD1. The J segment lost 2 bases and the V segment lost 3 bases, leaving 8 bases of the junction unmatched. The CDR3 contains 16 residues. Germline V gene sequence: CDR1 SGHDT, CDR2 YYEEEE. CDR3 DNA sequence: TGTGCCAGCAGCTGGACCGGGACAGGGATCAACTATGGCTACACCTTC. This gives the protein CASSWTGTGINYGYTF. Based on the CDR3 plus reference TRBV5-6 and TRBJ1-2, the full variable domain is DAGVTQSPTHLIKTRGQQVTLRCSPKSGHDTVSWYQQALGQGPQFIFQYYEEEERQRGNFPDRFSGHQFPNYSSELNVNALLLGDSALYLCASSWTGTGINYGYTFGSGTRLTVV.

This clonotype occurred many times. The V and J genes are TRBV12-3 or TRBV12-4 and TRBJ1-1; possibly TRBD1 for D (5 bases). Trimming removed 6 bases from V and 7 bases from J, with 18 bases in between. The CDR3 runs 14 residues. The CDR3 reads CASSDINRQFEAFF. CDR3 nucleotides: TGTGCCAGCAGCGATATAAATCGACAGTTTGAAGCTTTCTTT.

V is TRBV6-2 or TRBV6-3 and J is TRBJ2-4; the D gene is possibly TRBD1 (6 bases). Germline values: CDR1 MNHEY, CDR2 SVGEGT. This CDR3 has 14 residues. Between the trimmed V and J ends, which lost 0 bases and 4 bases, there was a span of 7 bases. The DNA for the CDR3 is TGTGCCAGCAGTTACTCGGACAGAAAAAACATTCAGTACTTC. Translated, it gives CASSYSDRKNIQYF.

The rearrangement joins TRBV12-3 or TRBV12-4 to TRBJ1-1, with unresolved D. This CDR3 is 15 amino acids long. Trimming shortened V by 6 bases and J by 1 base, and 15 bases separated the two germline ends. In DNA, the CDR3 is TGTGCCAGCAGCCTTACCCCGAGACAGAACACTGAAGCTTTCTTT. It translates to CASSLTPRQNTEAFF.

This chain links TRBV7-9 with TRBJ1-1, with TRBD1 as a possible D gene (5 bases). The V end was cut by 0 bases, the J end by 1 base, with 9 bases between. The germline gives CDR1 SEHNR, CDR2 FQNEAQ (reference sequence). There are 15 residues in the CDR3. The CDR3 nucleotides read TGTGCCAGCAGCTTAGCCCAGGGAACGAACACTGAAGCTTTCTTT. Translation: CASSLAQGTNTEAFF.

This clonotype turned up a few times. This chain uses TRBV4-1 with TRBJ1-1; D is possibly TRBD1 (5 bases). This CDR3 region has 15 residues. The germline CDR1 and CDR2 sequences are MGHRA and YSYEKL. Deletions cut 2 bases from V and 2 bases from J, with 12 bases between. CDR3 sequence (DNA): TGCGCCAGCAGCCAACCCAGAAGGGGCAACACTGAAGCTTTCTTT. Its protein product is CASSQPRRGNTEAFF.